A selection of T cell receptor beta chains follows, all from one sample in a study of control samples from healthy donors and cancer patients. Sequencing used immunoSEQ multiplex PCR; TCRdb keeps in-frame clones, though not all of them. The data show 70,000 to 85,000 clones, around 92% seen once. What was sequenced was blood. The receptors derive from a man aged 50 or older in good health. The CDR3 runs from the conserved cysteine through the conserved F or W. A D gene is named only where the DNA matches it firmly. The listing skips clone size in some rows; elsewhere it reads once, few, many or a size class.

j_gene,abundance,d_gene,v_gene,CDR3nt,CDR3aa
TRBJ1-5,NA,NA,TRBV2,TGTGCCAGCAGTTCCCAGTCGGGAAATCAGCCCCAGCATTTT,CASSSQSGNQPQHF
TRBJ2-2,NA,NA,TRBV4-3,TGCGCCAGCAGCCAAGATCCTAATGTAGCCGTCACCGGGGAGCTGTTTTTT,CASSQDPNVAVTGELFF
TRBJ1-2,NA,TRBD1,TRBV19,TGTGCCAGTAGTATTCAACCCGGGACAGACAACTATGGCTACACCTTC,CASSIQPGTDNYGYTF
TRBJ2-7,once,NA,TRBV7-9,TGTGCCAGCAGCTTGGAGAACACCTACGAGCAGTACTTC,CASSLENTYEQYF
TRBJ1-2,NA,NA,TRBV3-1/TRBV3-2,TGTGCCAGCAGCACGGGACGGAACTATGGCTACACCTTC,CASSTGRNYGYTF
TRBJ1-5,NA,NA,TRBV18,TGTGCCAGCTCCCATGATAGGAGCAATCAGCCCCAGCATTTT,CASSHDRSNQPQHF
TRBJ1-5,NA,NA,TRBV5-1,TGCGCCAGCAGCTTCAACGGGGGGAGTCAGCCCCAGCATTTT,CASSFNGGSQPQHF
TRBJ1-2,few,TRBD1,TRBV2,TGTGCCAGCGTCCGGGACAGGGAATACGGCTACACCTTC,CASVRDREYGYTF
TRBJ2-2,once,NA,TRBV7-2,TGTGCCAGCAGCTTGACGGGGAAGACCGGGGAGCTGTTTTTT,CASSLTGKTGELFF
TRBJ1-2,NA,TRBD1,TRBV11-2,TGTGCCAGCAGCCCCACCCAGGGGGCCCAATCTGAGGGTGGCTACACCTTC,CASSPTQGAQSEGGYTF
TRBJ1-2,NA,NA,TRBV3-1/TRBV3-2,TGTGCCAGCAGCCAACCTCCCCGGCAGGGCTACACCTTC,CASSQPPRQGYTF
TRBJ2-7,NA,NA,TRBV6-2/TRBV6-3,TGTGCCAGCAGTCCCCGACAGTTATCCTACGAGCAGTACTTC,CASSPRQLSYEQYF